This T cell receptor beta chain was identified during a study of shared clonotypes between healthy human individuals. Germline V gene lookup returns CDR1 SGHRS and CDR2 YFSETQ. This CDR3 spans 15 amino acids. Details on this clone: The germline gene is not matched at one end of the junction; a read error may be the cause.

Genomic DNA (from each subset) was split evenly across several immunoSEQ plates. The assay was immunoSEQ multiplex PCR, and TCRdb's table has in-frame clones only and misses some. The sample shows approximately 2.4 million clones, approximately 94% of them seen only once. A CD45RA+ naive subset and a CD45RA-negative memory subset were split from CD4+ cells. The receptor's source is a man younger than 35 in good health. The sample comprised naive CD4+ T cells sorted from blood. As to subset: CD45RA+ positively selected. The chain joins TRBV5-1 to TRBJ2-3; 7 nucleotides match TRBD1. The CDR3 nucleotides are TGCGCCAGCAGGTTGGGGGACAGTAGCACAGATACGCAGTATTTT. The encoded protein is CASRLGDSSTDTQYF.